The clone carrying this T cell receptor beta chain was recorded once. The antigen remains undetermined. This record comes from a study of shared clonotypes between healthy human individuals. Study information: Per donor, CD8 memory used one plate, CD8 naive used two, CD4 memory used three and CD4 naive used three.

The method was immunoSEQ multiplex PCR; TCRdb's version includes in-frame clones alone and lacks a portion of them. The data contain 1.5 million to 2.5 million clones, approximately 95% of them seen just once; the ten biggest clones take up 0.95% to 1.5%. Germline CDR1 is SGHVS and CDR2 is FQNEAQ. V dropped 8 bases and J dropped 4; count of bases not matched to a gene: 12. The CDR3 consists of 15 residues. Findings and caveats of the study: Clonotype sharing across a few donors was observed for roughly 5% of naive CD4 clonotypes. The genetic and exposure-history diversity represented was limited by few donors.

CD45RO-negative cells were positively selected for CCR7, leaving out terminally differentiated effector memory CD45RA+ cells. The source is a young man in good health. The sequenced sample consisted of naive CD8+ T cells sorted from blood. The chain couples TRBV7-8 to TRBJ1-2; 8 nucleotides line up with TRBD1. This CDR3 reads CASGSPGQGSYGYTF. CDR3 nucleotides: TGTGCCAGCGGCTCCCCTGGACAGGGTTCCTATGGCTACACCTTC. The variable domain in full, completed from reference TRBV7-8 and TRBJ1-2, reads GAGVSQSPRYKVAKRGQDVALRCDPISGHVSLFWYQQALGQGPEFLTYFQNEAQLDKSGLPSDRFFAERPEGSVSTLKIQRTQQEDSAVYLCASGSPGQGSYGYTFGSGTRLTVV.